This T cell receptor beta chain was sequenced during a study of T cells expressing NK-cell markers. Study as a whole: From sorted CD3+CD56+NKG2C+, CD3+CD56+NKG2C- and CD3+CD56-NKG2C+ T cells came the TCR beta repertoires. The sequencing cohort of eight donors included seven HCMV-seropositive individuals and one seronegative individual. General observations from the study: Roughly 6 donors had dominant NKG2C+ clonotypes that comprised about 1.0-7.0% of their CD8+ T cells.

Making the TCR beta cDNA relied on 5'RACE template switching with UMIs. With the 5' RACE reads reprocessed, TCRdb shows one record per CDR3 protein and no DNA. The table counts some 460,000 distinct CDR3 sequences; under 1.5% lies in the top ten. On this clonotype itself: Its specificity is not known.

The CDR3 contains 16 residues. Germline CDR1 reads LNHNV; CDR2 reads YYDKDF (reference sequence). Input material: blood T cells: a sorted CD56 or NKG2C T cell subset, CD4+ or CD8+ T cells, or bulk PBMC T cells (not recorded which). The source is a woman between 45 and 65 years old in good health. The rearrangement links TRBV15 to TRBJ1-5; TCRdb names TRBD1, which stays unverified in the absence of DNA. CDR3 amino acids: CATSRIRGSSNQPQHF.